The rows below give T cell receptor beta chains drawn from one sample of a study of shared clonotypes between healthy human individuals. Sequenced by immunoSEQ multiplex PCR; TCRdb stores in-frame clones only, minus some. The data show roughly 2,000,000 clones, with about 95% seen just once and 1% to 1.5% held by the top ten. Sequenced input: naive CD8+ T cells sorted from blood. These TCRs come from a man younger than 35 in good health. CDR3s include the opening cysteine and the closing phenylalanine or tryptophan. D genes are given only for firm matches. Part of the rows lack a size; the others show once, few, many or a class for expanded clones.

size: .; D: TRBD1; V: TRBV27; CDR3: CASSSGTGGSGYTF
size: .; D: .; V: TRBV5-1; CDR3: CASSLMGGDSMNTEAFF
size: once; D: TRBD1; V: TRBV2; CDR3: CATSGGANYGYTF
size: .; D: .; V: TRBV7-9; CDR3: CASSLGGPQEKLFF
size: .; D: TRBD2; V: TRBV10-1; CDR3: CARVAREGFNYEQYF
size: .; D: .; V: TRBV6-1; CDR3: CASSRETTIKETQYF
size: .; D: TRBD2; V: TRBV6-1; CDR3: CASGSGGATDTQYF
size: .; D: .; V: TRBV7-9; CDR3: CASRIVDTEAFF
size: once; D: TRBD1; V: TRBV29-1; CDR3: CSVAGQGNEQFF
size: .; D: .; V: TRBV11-2; CDR3: CASSPTQGRYTEAFF
size: .; D: TRBD2; V: TRBV5-4; CDR3: CASSVGTSESYEQYF
size: once; D: .; V: TRBV11-3; CDR3: CASSLAGVGETQYF
size: .; D: TRBD2; V: TRBV7-2; CDR3: CASSLAGGPYNEQFF
size: once; D: .; V: TRBV6-6; CDR3: CASSYRQLPYEQYF
size: .; D: TRBD2; V: TRBV19; CDR3: CASSLSGSLHEQFF
size: .; D: .; V: TRBV2; CDR3: CASRARTVYEQYF
size: .; D: .; V: TRBV11-3; CDR3: CASSLHAGLEAFF
size: .; D: .; V: TRBV4-1; CDR3: CASSIHPTTLMGSGELFF
size: .; D: .; V: TRBV6-6; CDR3: CAIGREFTEAFF
size: .; D: .; V: TRBV11-2; CDR3: CASSLGVRNNEQFF
size: .; D: .; V: TRBV12-5; CDR3: CASGPMGYEQYF
size: .; D: .; V: TRBV4-1; CDR3: CASSYSIQGFSYEQYF
size: once; D: .; V: TRBV14; CDR3: CASSGRGVETQYF
size: .; D: .; V: TRBV5-4; CDR3: CASSWGDISEAFF
size: .; D: .; V: TRBV7-9; CDR3: CASETGSSYEQYF
size: .; D: .; V: TRBV28; CDR3: CASRTPLEGRRNTEAFF
size: .; D: TRBD2; V: TRBV30; CDR3: CAWTLAGGGETQYF
size: .; D: .; V: TRBV4-3; CDR3: CASSQDQSAGSGYTF
size: .; D: .; V: TRBV4-3; CDR3: CASSQGLETFAFF
size: .; D: .; V: TRBV6-6; CDR3: CASSYEGQVRQPQHF
size: .; D: .; V: TRBV7-3; CDR3: CASNLRAGNTEAFF
size: .; D: .; V: TRBV27; CDR3: CASSLGPGNQHSPLHF
size: .; D: .; V: TRBV6-5; CDR3: CASGFTMGWGYTF
size: .; D: .; V: TRBV2; CDR3: CASSEGDEQFF
size: .; D: .; V: TRBV7-8; CDR3: CASSLASELVGNEQFF
size: .; D: TRBD1; V: TRBV2; CDR3: CASSEEVGGEETQYF
size: .; D: TRBD1; V: TRBV6-5; CDR3: CASSGGAGGHVEQYF
size: .; D: .; V: TRBV6-5; CDR3: CASEGGWSTEAFF
size: .; D: .; V: TRBV7-8; CDR3: CASSLMTIPTDTQYF
size: .; D: .; V: TRBV11-2; CDR3: CASSPRFAGAPYEQYF
size: .; D: TRBD2; V: TRBV5-1; CDR3: CASSLILAEPSTDTQYF
size: few; D: .; V: TRBV19; CDR3: CASRGDGYTF
size: .; D: .; V: TRBV7-9; CDR3: CASSSDRFEAFF
size: .; D: TRBD2; V: TRBV5-1; CDR3: CASSLVLAGAEQYF
size: few; D: .; V: TRBV19; CDR3: CASGRPEAFF
size: .; D: TRBD1; V: TRBV5-6; CDR3: CASSFGTGSVGNTIYF
size: .; D: .; V: TRBV4-3; CDR3: CASSQDREGRTAGELFF
size: .; D: .; V: TRBV6-5; CDR3: CASSFSVLGEKLFF
size: .; D: .; V: TRBV13; CDR3: CASSPREGGGYTF
size: .; D: .; V: TRBV10-1; CDR3: CASSDSGEANEQYF
size: .; D: .; V: TRBV13; CDR3: CAGYRGARYNEQFF
size: .; D: .; V: TRBV5-6; CDR3: CASSARDGTYEQYF
size: .; D: .; V: TRBV13; CDR3: CASSSTESYEQYF
size: .; D: .; V: TRBV4-3; CDR3: CASSQRFGVVETNEKLFF